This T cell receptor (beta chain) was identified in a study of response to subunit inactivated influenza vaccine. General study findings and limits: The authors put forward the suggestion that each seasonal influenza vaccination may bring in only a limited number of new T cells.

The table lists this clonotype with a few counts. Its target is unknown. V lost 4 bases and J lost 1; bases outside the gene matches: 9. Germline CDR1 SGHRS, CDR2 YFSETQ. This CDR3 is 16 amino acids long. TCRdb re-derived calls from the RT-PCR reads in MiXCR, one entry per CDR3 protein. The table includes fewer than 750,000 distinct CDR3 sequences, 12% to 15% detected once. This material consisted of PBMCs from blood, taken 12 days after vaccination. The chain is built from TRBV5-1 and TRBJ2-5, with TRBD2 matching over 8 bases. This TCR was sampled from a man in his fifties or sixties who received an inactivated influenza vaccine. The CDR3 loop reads CASSGNLAGSQETQYF. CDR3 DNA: TGCGCCAGCAGCGGAAACTTAGCGGGATCCCAAGAGACCCAGTACTTC.